These T cell receptor beta chains were read from a single sample in a study of cytomegalovirus exposure and HLA in healthy donors. Assay: immunoSEQ multiplex PCR; the TCRdb copy retains only in-frame clones and omits some. The sample shows some 130,000 clones, around 70% of them seen only once. The sequenced sample consisted of PBMCs. The receptors were gathered from a man aged 30-40 years in good health and CMV-seronegative. Both conserved end residues are trimmed from each CDR3.

v_call,j_call,cdr3_aa
TRBV28,TRBJ2-3,ASSLLTSGITDTQY
TRBV28,TRBJ1-5,ASSFTGKQPQH
TRBV28,TRBJ1-5,ASSLTGQGNQPQH
TRBV11-3,TRBJ2-1,ASSQGGVTYNEQF
TRBV28,TRBJ2-7,ASSLGGLAGGLLYEQY
TRBV5-1,TRBJ1-1,ASSSLTTSNTEAF
TRBV2,TRBJ2-7,ASSWDRGYEQY
TRBV4-3,TRBJ2-3,ASSKGTGIGTDTQY
TRBV13,TRBJ2-2,ASSLGGQIITGELF
TRBV6-5,TRBJ1-1,ASSSYRGVNTEAF
TRBV7-9,TRBJ2-3,ASSLEGSTDTQY
TRBV28,TRBJ1-2,ASSFLDRNYGYT
TRBV4-1,TRBJ2-3,ASSHHTDTQY
TRBV7-9,TRBJ1-2,ASSLRDYYGYT